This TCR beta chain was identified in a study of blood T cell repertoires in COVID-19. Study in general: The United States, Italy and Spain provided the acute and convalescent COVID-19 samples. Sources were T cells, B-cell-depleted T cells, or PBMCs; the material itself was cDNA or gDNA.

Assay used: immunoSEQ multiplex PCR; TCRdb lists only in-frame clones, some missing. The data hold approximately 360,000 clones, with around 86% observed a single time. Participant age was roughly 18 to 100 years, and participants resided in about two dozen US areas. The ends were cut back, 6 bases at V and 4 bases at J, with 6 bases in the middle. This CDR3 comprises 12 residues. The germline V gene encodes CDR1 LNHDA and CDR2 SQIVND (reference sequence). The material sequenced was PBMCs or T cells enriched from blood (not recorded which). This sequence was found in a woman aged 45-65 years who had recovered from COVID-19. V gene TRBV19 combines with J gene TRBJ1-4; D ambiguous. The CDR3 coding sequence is TGTGCCAGTAGCCCCCATAATGAAAAACTGTTTTTT. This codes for CASSPHNEKLFF.